These T cell receptor beta chains were read from a single sample in a study of T cells in Graves' hyperthyroidism and ophthalmopathy. Each CDR3 protein gets one entry after TCRdb re-called the multiplex PCR reads with MiXCR. This table has some 600,000 distinct CDR3 sequences, 46% appearing once. The sample comprised peripheral blood or thyroid tissue (not recorded which). All receptors come from a woman under 30 with Graves' hyperthyroidism. Each CDR3 is given with its conserved first and last residue. A D gene is named only where the DNA matches it firmly. Expanded clones get a size class; other rows say once, few or many, or leave the size out.

D,V,J,size,CDR3,DNA
NA,TRBV5-1,TRBJ1-3,NA,CASRPDGRSGNTIYF,TGCGCCAGCAGGCCGGACGGCAGGTCTGGAAACACCATATATTTT
NA,TRBV7-2,TRBJ1-4,few,CASSQPREGGRKLFF,TGCGCCAGCAGCCAACCCCGGGAAGGGGGGAGAAAACTGTTTTTT
TRBD2,TRBV2,TRBJ2-7,NA,CASKKREYEQYF,TGTGCCAGCAAGAAGCGGGAGTACGAGCAGTACTTC
TRBD2,TRBV6-5,TRBJ2-5,NA,CASSYPGLAGGEQEAQYF,TGTGCCAGCAGTTACCCCGGCCTAGCGGGAGGGGAACAAGAGGCCCAGTACTTC
NA,TRBV11-1,TRBJ2-7,NA,CASSQETRYEQYF,TGTGCCAGCAGCCAGGAAACCCGTTACGAGCAGTACTTC
TRBD1,TRBV7-9,TRBJ1-4,many,CASSPAVDRGREKLFF,TGCGCCAGCAGCCCGGCGGTGGACAGGGGGCGCGAAAAACTGTTTTTT
NA,TRBV7-8,TRBJ1-1,NA,CASSVEWTAGTEAFF,TGTGCCAGCAGCGTTGAGTGGACGGCGGGGACTGAAGCTTTCTTT
NA,TRBV24-1,TRBJ1-6,many,CATSDLRGPNSPLHF,TGTGCCACCAGTGATTTGAGGGGACCGAATTCACCCCTCCACTTT
NA,TRBV29-1,TRBJ2-6,NA,CSSHPVGDGANVLTF,TGCAGCTCCCATCCGGTGGGGGATGGGGCCAACGTCCTGACTTTC
TRBD1,TRBV10-3,TRBJ1-5,NA,CAISDISGTGHQPQHF,TGTGCCATCAGTGATATTTCCGGGACAGGGCATCAGCCCCAGCATTTT
NA,TRBV7-2,TRBJ1-5,NA,CASSLVGGNSNQPQHF,TGTGCCAGCAGCTTAGTTGGGGGGAATAGCAATCAGCCCCAGCATTTT
NA,TRBV2,TRBJ1-4,NA,CASSLGRREKLFF,TGTGCCAGCAGCCTGGGACGGAGGGAAAAACTGTTTTTT
NA,TRBV20-1,TRBJ2-7,few,CSARGGPEDYEQYF,TGCAGTGCTAGAGGGGGCCCGGAGGACTACGAGCAGTACTTC
NA,TRBV20-1,TRBJ2-7,few,CSAKSGRRYEQYF,TGCAGTGCTAAATCGGGACGGAGGTACGAGCAGTACTTC
TRBD1,TRBV2,TRBJ1-2,NA,CASSARGSYGYTF,TGTGCCAGCAGTGCCAGGGGGAGCTATGGCTACACCTTC
TRBD1,TRBV7-2,TRBJ1-1,few,CASSWGQVNTEAFF,TGTGCCAGCAGCTGGGGACAGGTCAACACTGAAGCTTTCTTT
NA,TRBV2,TRBJ1-2,many,CASSEALLAGYTF,TGTGCCAGCAGTGAAGCGCTTTTGGCCGGCTACACCTTC
NA,TRBV5-4,TRBJ1-1,NA,CASSLVNVWNPSNMNTEAFF,TGTGCCAGCAGCTTAGTGAATGTCTGGAACCCCTCGAATATGAACACTGAAGCTTTCTTT
TRBD1,TRBV2,TRBJ2-6,once,CASSSTGGKAGANVLTF,TGTGCCAGCAGTTCGACAGGGGGCAAGGCTGGGGCCAACGTCCTGACTTTC
TRBD1,TRBV7-8,TRBJ2-1,NA,CASSPLRTGNEQFF,TGTGCCAGCAGCCCGTTACGGACAGGGAATGAGCAGTTCTTC
NA,TRBV5-1,TRBJ2-7,NA,CASSLSGHEQYF,TGTGCCAGCAGCTTGTCCGGCCACGAGCAGTACTTC
NA,TRBV29-1,TRBJ2-3,NA,CSVRDTLTDTQYF,TGCAGCGTTCGGGACACACTCACAGATACGCAGTATTTT
NA,TRBV20-1,TRBJ1-1,NA,CSEDGGVNTEAFF,TGCAGTGAGGATGGGGGAGTGAACACTGAAGCTTTCTTT
NA,TRBV14,TRBJ1-1,NA,CASSAEGRVNTEAFF,TGTGCCAGCTCAGCGGAGGGCAGAGTGAACACTGAAGCTTTCTTT
NA,TRBV6-1,TRBJ2-7,NA,CASSYTGSGEQYF,TGTGCCAGCAGTTATACAGGCTCGGGCGAGCAGTACTTC
TRBD1,TRBV15,TRBJ1-2,once,CATSVEGGTTGGYTF,TGTGCCACCAGCGTTGAAGGGGGCACCACAGGTGGCTACACCTTC
NA,TRBV5-4,TRBJ1-2,NA,CASSQAGASLNYGYTF,TGTGCCAGCAGCCAGGCCGGGGCCTCCCTTAACTATGGCTACACCTTC
TRBD1,TRBV7-9,TRBJ2-5,NA,CASSSSGGAGETQYF,TGTGCCAGCAGCTCCTCAGGGGGCGCAGGAGAGACCCAGTACTTC
NA,TRBV25-1,TRBJ1-6,NA,CARGSRARDSPLHF,TGTGCTAGAGGGAGCAGGGCGCGGGATTCACCCCTCCACTTT
NA,TRBV15,TRBJ1-1,NA,CATSRLGPSNTEAFF,TGTGCCACCAGCAGGCTTGGCCCGTCGAACACTGAAGCTTTCTTT
NA,TRBV20-1,TRBJ2-6,many,CSASSGANVLTF,TGCAGTGCCAGCTCTGGGGCCAACGTCCTGACTTTC
NA,TRBV6-4,TRBJ2-7,NA,CASSYGGGTYKQYF,TGTGCCAGCAGTTACGGTGGAGGGACCTACAAGCAGTACTTC
NA,TRBV5-1,TRBJ1-2,NA,CASASTRGSDGYTF,TGCGCCAGCGCATCGACCAGGGGCAGTGATGGCTACACCTTC
NA,TRBV10-3,TRBJ1-4,many,CAISPTNEKLFF,TGTGCCATCAGCCCCACTAATGAAAAACTGTTTTTT
NA,TRBV25-1,TRBJ1-2,many,CASSTGFYGYTF,TGTGCCAGCAGTACAGGATTCTATGGCTACACCTTC
NA,TRBV20-1,TRBJ2-7,NA,CSARPGYSSYEQYF,TGCAGTGCTAGGCCCGGTTACAGCTCCTACGAGCAGTACTTC
NA,TRBV2,TRBJ1-5,many,CASGEIQAGSVSQPQHF,TGTGCCAGTGGGGAGATACAGGCGGGATCGGTGAGTCAGCCCCAGCATTTT
NA,TRBV7-2,TRBJ1-1,many,CASSLGVGGTEAFF,TGTGCCAGCAGCTTAGGGGTAGGGGGGACTGAAGCTTTCTTT
NA,TRBV5-1,TRBJ1-5,NA,CASSLVGGAGQPQHF,TGCGCCAGCAGCTTAGTGGGGGGCGCAGGTCAGCCCCAGCATTTT
NA,TRBV29-1,TRBJ1-1,NA,CSPQIQNTEAFF,TGCAGTCCTCAGATCCAGAACACTGAAGCTTTCTTT
NA,TRBV7-3,TRBJ1-2,many,CASSLSGGVDTF,TGTGCCAGCAGCTTATCCGGTGGGGTTGACACCTTC
TRBD1,TRBV15,TRBJ2-7,NA,CATSTAGQGDYEQYF,TGTGCCACCAGCACTGCGGGACAGGGGGACTACGAGCAGTACTTC
NA,TRBV12-3/TRBV12-4,TRBJ1-5,NA,CASSSGAQHF,TGTGCCAGCAGTTCCGGGGCCCAGCATTTT
NA,TRBV2,TRBJ1-2,many,CASSDEGYGYTF,TGTGCCAGCAGTGACGAGGGCTATGGCTACACCTTC
NA,TRBV25-1,TRBJ1-4,NA,CASGQRSRNEKLFF,TGTGCCAGCGGGCAAAGGTCGCGGAATGAAAAACTGTTTTTT
NA,TRBV7-6,TRBJ2-7,NA,CASSQADYEQYF,TGTGCCAGCAGCCAAGCGGACTACGAGCAGTACTTC
TRBD1,TRBV9,TRBJ2-5,few,CASSVGTGTKQETQYF,TGTGCCAGCAGCGTGGGGACAGGTACTAAGCAAGAGACCCAGTACTTC
TRBD2,TRBV24-1,TRBJ2-1,NA,CATEWGLAGHNEQFF,TGTGCCACCGAGTGGGGACTAGCGGGACACAATGAGCAGTTCTTC
TRBD2,TRBV20-1,TRBJ2-7,NA,CSATTSGSVFSDEQYF,TGCAGTGCTACGACTAGCGGGAGCGTTTTTTCGGACGAGCAGTACTTC
TRBD1,TRBV20-1,TRBJ1-5,few,CSASRTGFGEPQHF,TGCAGTGCTAGCCGGACAGGGTTTGGGGAGCCCCAGCATTTT
NA,TRBV24-1,TRBJ1-2,many,CATSDLQRERGYTF,TGTGCCACCAGTGATTTGCAACGGGAGAGGGGCTACACCTTC
NA,TRBV20-1,TRBJ2-7,once,CSAIQEESSYEQYF,TGCAGTGCTATCCAGGAGGAGAGCTCCTACGAGCAGTACTTC
NA,TRBV7-3,TRBJ1-2,NA,CASVRGGLSGYTF,TGTGCCAGCGTTCGGGGGGGCCTTTCTGGCTACACCTTC
TRBD1,TRBV9,TRBJ1-6,once,CASSVSGTVNSPLHF,TGTGCCAGCAGCGTTAGCGGGACAGTAAATTCACCCCTCCACTTT